What follows is one T cell receptor beta chain and its context. The CDR3 has 12 residues. V was shortened by 6 bases and J by 4 bases, with 7 bases between the two germline ends. Per the germline V gene, CDR1 is MNHNY and CDR2 is SVGAGI (reference sequence). Extracted RNA was reverse transcribed into cDNA, the sequencing template. Profiling relied on immunoSEQ multiplex PCR, and the TCRdb table lists in-frame clones only, not all of them. The sample lists around 98,000 clones; 35% to 45% were seen once. PBMCs, the starting material, were the source of sorted CD4+ and CD8+ T cells. This sample is drawn from a study of CD8+ T cells in alopecia areata. In the study overall: Tofacitinib dosing lasted 6 to 18 months, which was then followed by 6 months off drug.

The sequenced sample was CD4+ T cells sorted from blood. The origin of this receptor is a human donor with alopecia areata. The rearrangement uses TRBV6-6 and TRBJ1-3; D gene unclear. The CDR3 loop reads CASSPGGNTIYF. CDR3 sequence (DNA): TGTGCCAGCAGCCCCGGAGGAAACACCATATATTTT.